This T cell receptor beta chain came from a study of radiotherapy plus CTLA-4 blockade in lung cancer. The overall study: Under 20% of patients responded objectively, and roughly 31% achieved disease control.

Regarding the study as a whole: TCR clones originating in tumors grew in number in blood after radiotherapy plus ipilimumab.

As to this clone: What it binds is unknown.

CDR3 length equals 14 residues. After removal of 5 bases from V and 5 bases from J, the junction contained 7 bases not matched to a gene. Germline lookup yields CDR1 SGHNT and CDR2 YENEEA. Here immunoSEQ multiplex PCR was the method, and the copy in TCRdb shows in-frame clones only, minus some. The table lists some 45,000 clones, less than 85% of them singletons. The chain combines TRBV11-3 with TRBJ1-1; 8 nucleotides agree with TRBD1. Sequencing used peripheral blood, obtained from a patient treated with radiotherapy plus ipilimumab. The TCR sequence derives from a human donor with non-small cell lung cancer who had stable disease on radiotherapy plus ipilimumab. The CDR3 region is CASSVTGGGTEAFF. CDR3 DNA: TGTGCCAGCAGCGTTACAGGGGGAGGGACTGAAGCTTTCTTT. The full variable domain, with the rest looked up from reference TRBV11-3 and TRBJ1-1, is EAGVVQSPRYKIIEKKQPVAFWCNPISGHNTLYWYLQNLGQGPELLIRYENEEAVDDSQLPKDRFSAERLKGVDSTLKIQPAELGDSAVYLCASSVTGGGTEAFFGQGTRLTVV.